These 4 T cell receptor beta chains originate from one sample sequenced in a study of control samples from healthy donors and cancer patients. The data were produced by immunoSEQ multiplex PCR, yet TCRdb's version contains in-frame clones alone and is incomplete. The sample includes about 100,000 clones, 85% to 90% of them seen just once. Input material: blood. The receptor source for this set is a man aged 30 to 45 in good health.

The chain joins TRBV7-2 to TRBJ1-1, with D maybe TRBD1 (5 bases). Germline V gene lookup returns CDR1 SGHTA and CDR2 FQGNSA. The CDR3 runs to 15 residues. V dropped 5 bases and J dropped 1 base, with 14 bases sitting between them. The CDR3 DNA reads TGTGCCAGCAGCACTAGGGGCACCCAGAACACTGAAGCTTTCTTT. Residues: CASSTRGTQNTEAFF.

For this clone: One end of the junction varies from germline; a read error may be responsible. Other DNA sequences in this sample translate to the same CDR3. The chain uses TRBV6-5 and TRBJ1-1; TRBD1 is a possible D gene (6 bases). CDR3 length: 15 amino acids. Germline loops: CDR1 MNHEY, CDR2 SVGAGI. The CDR3 DNA follows: TGTGCCAGCAGTTACCTGGGGGGCGCGAACACCGAAGCTTTCTTT. Translated: CASSYLGGANTEAFF.

The CDR3 loop reads CASRRQAEEKLFF. Written as DNA, the CDR3 is TGTGCCAGCAGACGGCAGGCGGAAGAAAAACTGTTTTTT. This chain connects TRBV14 to TRBJ1-4; D is uncertain. V lost 6 bases and J lost 8, with 13 bases in between. Germline V gives CDR1 SGHDN, CDR2 FVKESK. CDR3 length equals 13 residues.

The chain carries TRBV27 and TRBJ2-1; 7 nucleotides align to TRBD1. Germline V lookup: CDR1 MNHEY, CDR2 SMNVEV (reference sequence). This CDR3 is 14 amino acids long. V shed 7 bases, J shed 2 bases, and the junction held 5 bases outside the gene matches. Written as DNA, the CDR3 is TGTGCCAGCAAGGGGGCCGAGGCCTACAATGAGCAGTTCTTC. Residues: CASKGAEAYNEQFF.